This TCR beta chain was recovered during a study of tumor and adjacent non-tumor tissue in lung cancer (dated by TCRdb to about 2018). About the study as a whole: Patients with adenocarcinoma (12), squamous cell carcinoma (2) and small cell lung cancer (1) were included in the cohort. The roughly 15 enrolled patients, of whom around 10 were men and 5 were women, were aged 31 to 76 years and were diagnosed with TNM stage I to III disease. Sequencing generated a total of 125,075,908 productive TCRbeta reads, averaging roughly 4.2 million reads per sample. Bulk TCRbeta repertoires were compared between lung tumor tissue and matched distant non-tumor lung tissue obtained from more than 12 lung cancer patients. About 30 paired specimens, one tumor and one normal lung sample per patient, were profiled by TCRbeta CDR3 sequencing. Broad study findings and their caveats: Tumor tissue showed significantly greater TCR diversity (inverse Simpson) than normal lung tissue (roughly 390 vs 170, P = 0.0075, Mann-Whitney U test). TCR diversity was significantly higher in younger patients, and higher tumor TCR diversity was associated with shorter overall and disease-free survival. The methods do not name the sequencing platform or mention unique molecular identifiers. Only about 15 patients were in the cohort, and the authors stated that larger samples and more detailed clinical data are needed. A significantly larger cumulative share of the repertoire was made up by the top 100 clones in normal lung than in tumor tissue. Peripheral blood was not sequenced, so blood TCRbeta repertoires in these lung cancer patients were not examined.

Receptors were amplified or captured by multiplex PCR. Sequencing took place on an Illumina HiSeq 2500. TCRbeta libraries were constructed through three rounds of nested PCR with primers (Table S4) according to protocols modified from ARM-PCR. Before sequencing, PCR products of 200-500 bp were excised from the gel and purified with the QIAquick gel extraction kit. Per the original workflow: Reads were cleaned with Trimmomatic, merged with FLASH into complete CDR3 sequences, and assigned to V(D)J germline segments with MiTCR. VDJtools was used to compute clonal diversity as the inverse Simpson's index. In-frame sequences lacking a premature stop codon were counted as productive reads. TCRdb redid the processing of the public reads, applying fastp at Q25 and MiXCR, and retained in-frame beta chains. Under each unique CDR3 protein, matching rows form one entry showing the most common genes and DNA. TCRdb, not the original authors, processed these V and J calls. This sample lists approximately 100,000 distinct CDR3 sequences; 62% were detected once. 15% to 20% of the sample is held by the ten biggest clonotypes.

RNA was extracted from bulk unsorted tissue and checked for quality with a NanoDrop ND-1000 and an Agilent 2100. Normal lung samples were distant non-tumor tissue taken more than 3 cm from the tumor edge. The donors were newly diagnosed lung cancer patients admitted for thoracic surgery in China from August to November 2014 who had not received prior chemotherapy. Patients with previous radiotherapy or chemotherapy, or with another concurrent cancer, were excluded from the study. Pieces of surgical tissue measuring roughly 1-2 cm3 were kept in RNAlater solution and stored at -80 degrees C until use. This clonotype was counted only a few times. Its binding antigen is unknown. No much larger clonotype is one base removed from it; base qualities were not supplied. CDR1 and CDR2, per the germline V gene (reference sequence), are SEHNR and FQNEAQ. Taken from cysteine to phenylalanine, the CDR3 has 17 residues. Here the CDR3 DNA is all that survives: 51 bases in frame from base 1. V is cut by 5 bases and J by 5 bases, and the space between the germline ends is 24 bases.

This sequence was found in a man aged 55-75 years with non-small cell lung cancer. Source material: distant non-tumor lung tissue. The sequence joins TRBV7-9 to TRBJ2-5; 5 matching bases give a weak D call of TRBD2. The DNA sequence is TGTGCCAGCAGCCCCCGGGCCGGGGTGGTTGATGGTGAGACCCAGTACTTC. Protein translation: CASSPRAGVVDGETQYF.